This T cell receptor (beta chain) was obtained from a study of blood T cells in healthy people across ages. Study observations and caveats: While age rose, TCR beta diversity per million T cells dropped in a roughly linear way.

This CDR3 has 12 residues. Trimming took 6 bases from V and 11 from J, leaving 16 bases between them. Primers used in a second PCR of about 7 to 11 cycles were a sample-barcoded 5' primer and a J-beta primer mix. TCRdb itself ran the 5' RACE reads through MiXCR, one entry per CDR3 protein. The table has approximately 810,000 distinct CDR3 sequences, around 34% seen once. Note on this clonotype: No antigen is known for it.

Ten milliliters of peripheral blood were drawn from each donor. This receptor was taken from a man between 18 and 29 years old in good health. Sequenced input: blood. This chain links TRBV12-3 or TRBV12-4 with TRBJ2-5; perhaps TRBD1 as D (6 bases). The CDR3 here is CASRSDSPEQYF. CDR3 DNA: TGTGCCAGCAGGTCGGACAGCCCAGAGCAGTACTTC.